The 15 T cell receptor beta chains below were found in one sample sequenced in a study of technical replicates of blood from a few donors. Data came from immunoSEQ multiplex PCR; TCRdb stores just in-frame clones and leaves some out. The sample holds about 76,000 clones, 91% seen once. Input material: T cells isolated from PBMCs. The receptor set was obtained from a human donor in good health.

For the CDR3, the DNA is TGTGCCAGTACACTGGGACAGTTCATCGCGAACACCGGGGAGCTGTTTTTT. It codes for CASTLGQFIANTGELFF. The chain is built from TRBV2 and TRBJ2-2; TRBD1 agrees at 7 bases. The length of the CDR3 is 17 residues. From germline, CDR1 is SNHLY and CDR2 FYNNEI. Losses at the gene ends were 9 bases for V and 0 bases for J; bases not matched to a gene: 13. The complete variable domain, with remaining parts taken from reference TRBV2 and TRBJ2-2, reads EPEVTQTPSHQVTQMGQEVILRCVPISNHLYFYWYRQILGQKVEFLVSFYNNEISEKSEIFDDQFSVERPDGSNFTLKIRSTKLEDSAMYFCASTLGQFIANTGELFFGEGSRLTVL.

The chain recombines TRBV27 with TRBJ2-5, with 9 bases lining up with TRBD1. The CDR3 sequence is 15 residues long. Looked up from germline, CDR1 is MNHEY and CDR2 is SMNVEV (reference sequence). V trimming: 2 bases; J trimming: 9 bases; junction bases outside the gene matches: 10. CDR3 DNA: TGTGCCAGCAGTTTAGCGACAGGGGGTTCGCAGGCCCAGTACTTC. Translated: CASSLATGGSQAQYF.

The table lists this clone with a few counts. This chain joins TRBV4-2 and TRBJ2-1; 7 bases agree with TRBD2. This CDR3 is built from 12 residues. CDR1 and CDR2 from the germline V gene are LGHNA and YNFKEQ. V lost 0 bases, J lost 15 bases, and 5 bases stayed unmatched. The CDR3 DNA is TGTGCCAGCAGCCAAGAGGGGACTAAATTGTTCTTC. Residues: CASSQEGTKLFF.

This chain connects TRBV7-9 to TRBJ2-7; 8 nucleotides align to TRBD1. The V and J ends lost 2 bases and 4 bases, in that order; junction bases with no gene match: 16. There are 18 residues in the CDR3. In germline, CDR1 is SEHNR, CDR2 FQNEAQ (reference sequence). CDR3 in DNA: TGTGCCAGCAGCTTACGATCCAGGGGGCCCAGGCCCTTTTACGAGCAGTACTTC. Encoded protein: CASSLRSRGPRPFYEQYF. The whole variable domain, filled in from reference TRBV7-9 and TRBJ2-7, reads DTGVSQNPRHKITKRGQNVTFRCDPISEHNRLYWYRQTLGQGPEFLTYFQNEAQLEKSRLLSDRFSAERPKGSFSTLEIQRTEQGDSAMYLCASSLRSRGPRPFYEQYFGPGTRLTVT.

The chain recombines TRBV5-4 with TRBJ1-2; D possibly corresponds to TRBD1 (6 bases). V was trimmed by 4 bases and J by 6 bases, leaving 10 bases between them. This CDR3 has 12 residues. In germline, CDR1 is SGHNT, CDR2 YYREEE (reference sequence). This CDR3 reads CASSTDSHGYTF. The CDR3 bases are TGTGCCAGCAGCACGGACAGCCATGGCTACACCTTC.

The rearrangement joins TRBV5-1 to TRBJ1-2, with D perhaps TRBD1 (5 bases). Deletions cut 2 bases from V and 4 bases from J, with 15 bases between. Germline values: CDR1 SGHRS, CDR2 YFSETQ. CDR3 length: 15 residues. CDR3 sequence reads: CASSLGTGATYGYTF. CDR3 bases: TGCGCCAGCAGCTTAGGCACAGGCGCCACCTATGGCTACACCTTC.

This clone was found once. The gene calls are TRBV5-1 and TRBJ1-4; 7 positions agree with TRBD1. CDR1 is SGHRS and CDR2 is YFSETQ in the germline V gene. After removal of 4 bases from V and 0 bases from J, the junction contained 3 bases not matched to a gene. This CDR3 is 15 amino acids long. CDR3 nucleotides: TGCGCCAGCAGCCGGACAGGCGCAACTAATGAAAAACTGTTTTTT. Its protein is CASSRTGATNEKLFF.

The V and J genes are TRBV5-1 and TRBJ1-4; tentative D call: TRBD1 (5 bases). Germline V gene sequence: CDR1 SGHRS, CDR2 YFSETQ. With 2 bases removed from V and 8 bases from J, the gap between germline ends came to 16 bases. The CDR3 runs 15 residues. The DNA for the CDR3 is TGCGCCAGCAGCTTAGCCGCACAGGAAGGAGAAAAACTGTTTTTT. Translated: CASSLAAQEGEKLFF.

The chain couples TRBV5-4 to TRBJ1-5; tentative D call: TRBD1 (5 bases). Per germline, CDR1 SGHNT and CDR2 YYREEE (reference sequence). V shed 0 bases and J shed 4 bases, with 5 bases lying between them. This CDR3 spans 13 amino acids. The CDR3 is CASSLDRNQPQHF. The CDR3 DNA reads TGTGCCAGCAGCTTGGACAGGAATCAGCCCCAGCATTTT.

The chain has TRBV5-6 and TRBJ2-7; the match to TRBD2 covers 7 bases. This CDR3 spans 15 amino acids. J lost 0 bases, V lost 4 bases, and 7 bases had no gene match. The germline gives CDR1 SGHDT, CDR2 YYEEEE. This CDR3 is CASSGGVGFSYEQYF. The CDR3 DNA reads TGTGCCAGCAGCGGGGGGGTGGGTTTCTCCTACGAGCAGTACTTC.

This clone was picked up a small number of times. The V call is TRBV6-1, the J call TRBJ1-1; 9 nucleotides line up with TRBD1. Germline-derived CDR1 and CDR2 are MNHNS and SASEGT. The CDR3 has 13 amino acids. Germline trimming cut 7 bases from V and 1 base from J; bases unmatched to any gene: 1. The CDR3 sequence: CASTGQGNTEAFF. For the CDR3, the DNA is TGTGCCAGCACGGGACAGGGGAACACTGAAGCTTTCTTT.

The V call is TRBV2, the J call TRBJ2-5, with D perhaps TRBD2 (5 bases). The V end lost 7 bases, the J end lost 1 base, and 16 bases lay between the germline ends. From germline, CDR1 is SNHLY and CDR2 FYNNEI. This CDR3 comprises 15 residues. CDR3 bases: TGTGCCAGCACGGCTCAAACGAGCGGCCAAGAGACCCAGTACTTC. It codes for CASTAQTSGQETQYF.

This rearrangement joins TRBV15 to TRBJ1-6; 10 bases fit TRBD1. Germline CDR1 LNHNV, CDR2 YYDKDF (reference sequence). The V gene end was trimmed by 7 bases and the J gene end by 14 bases; junction bases not matched to a gene: 11. The CDR3 runs to 14 residues. CDR3 DNA: TGTGCCACCAAGAACCGGGACAGGGGTCGGTCCCTCCACTTT. The encoded protein is CATKNRDRGRSLHF.

V gene TRBV19 combines with J gene TRBJ2-5, with TRBD2 as a possible D gene (6 bases). The germline CDR1 and CDR2 sequences are LNHDA and SQIVND (reference sequence). The CDR3 is 15 amino acids. The germline V and J ends were trimmed by 3 bases and 4 bases, with 15 bases remaining between them. CDR3 in amino acids: CASSMSQLASETQYF. CDR3 nucleotides: TGTGCCAGTAGTATGTCTCAACTAGCATCAGAGACCCAGTACTTC.

The chain has TRBV25-1 and TRBJ2-1; TRBD2 is a possible D gene (5 bases). V was trimmed by 10 bases and J by 7 bases, leaving 11 bases between them. CDR1 is MGHDK and CDR2 is SYGVNS in the germline V gene. CDR3 size: 11 residues. Here the CDR3 reads CATGGANEQFF. CDR3 sequence (DNA): TGTGCCACAGGAGGCGCAAATGAGCAGTTCTTC.